This TCR beta chain was observed in a study of cytomegalovirus exposure and HLA in healthy donors. General study results and limits: A later analysis linked 15,000 to 20,000 TCR beta sequences to HLA alleles at 0.05 false discovery rate.

V was clipped by 6 bases and J by 7 bases; unmatched bases: 5. The CDR3 covers 12 residues. Looked up from germline, CDR1 is MNHEY and CDR2 is SMNVEV (reference sequence). Concerning this clone: The antigen is not known.

The PCR had 60 Vbeta and 13 Jbeta primers. Produced via immunoSEQ multiplex PCR; TCRdb's table is partial and in-frame only. The data contain fewer than 60,000 clones, around 77% of them singletons. The receptor was isolated from a woman aged 40 to 49 in good health and CMV-seropositive. The sample consisted of PBMCs. This chain links TRBV27 with TRBJ1-2; the match to TRBD1 covers 7 bases. The CDR3 nucleotides read TGTGCCAGCAGGGGTTACAGGGGTGGCTACACCTTC. Translated: CASRGYRGGYTF.